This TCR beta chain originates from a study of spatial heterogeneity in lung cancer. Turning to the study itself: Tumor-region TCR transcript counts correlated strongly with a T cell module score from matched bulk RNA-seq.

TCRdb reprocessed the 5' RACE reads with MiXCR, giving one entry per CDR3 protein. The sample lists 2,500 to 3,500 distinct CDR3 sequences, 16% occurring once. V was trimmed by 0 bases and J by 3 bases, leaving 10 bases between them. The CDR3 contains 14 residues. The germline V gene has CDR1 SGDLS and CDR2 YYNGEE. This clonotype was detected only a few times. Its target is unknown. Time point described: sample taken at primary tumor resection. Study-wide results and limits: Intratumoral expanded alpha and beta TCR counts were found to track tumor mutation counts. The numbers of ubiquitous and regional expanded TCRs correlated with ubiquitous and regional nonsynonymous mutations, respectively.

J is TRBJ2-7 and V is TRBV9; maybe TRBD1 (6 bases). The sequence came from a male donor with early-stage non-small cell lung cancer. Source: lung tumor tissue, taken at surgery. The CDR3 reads CASSVGDKFYEQYF. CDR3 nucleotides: TGTGCCAGCAGCGTAGGGGACAAGTTCTACGAGCAGTACTTC.